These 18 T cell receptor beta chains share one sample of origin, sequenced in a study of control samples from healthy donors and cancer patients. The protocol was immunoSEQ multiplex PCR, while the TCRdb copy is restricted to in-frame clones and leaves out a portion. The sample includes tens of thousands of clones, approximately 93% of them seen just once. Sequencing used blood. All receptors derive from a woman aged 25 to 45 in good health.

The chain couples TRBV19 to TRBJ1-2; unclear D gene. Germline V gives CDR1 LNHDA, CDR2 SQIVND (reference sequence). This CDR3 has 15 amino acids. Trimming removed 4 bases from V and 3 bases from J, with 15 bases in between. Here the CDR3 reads CASSTTPVGYYGYTF. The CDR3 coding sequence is TGTGCCAGTAGTACTACACCGGTTGGGTACTATGGCTACACCTTC. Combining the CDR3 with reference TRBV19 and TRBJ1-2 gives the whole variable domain DGGITQSPKYLFRKEGQNVTLSCEQNLNHDAMYWYRQDPGQGLRLIYYSQIVNDFQKGDIAEGYSVSREKKESFPLTVTSAQKNPTAFYLCASSTTPVGYYGYTFGSGTRLTVV.

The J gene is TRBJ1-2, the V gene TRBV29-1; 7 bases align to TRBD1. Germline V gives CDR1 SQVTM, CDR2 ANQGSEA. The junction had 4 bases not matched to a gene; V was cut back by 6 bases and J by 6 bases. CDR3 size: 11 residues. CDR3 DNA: TGCAGCGTACAGGGGTTGAATGGCTACACCTTC. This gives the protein CSVQGLNGYTF.

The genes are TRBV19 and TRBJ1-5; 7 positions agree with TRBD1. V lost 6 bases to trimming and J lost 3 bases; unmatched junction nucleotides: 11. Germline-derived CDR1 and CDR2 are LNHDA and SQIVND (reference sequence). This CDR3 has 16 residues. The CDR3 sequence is CASRPRQGSYNQPQHF. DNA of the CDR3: TGTGCCAGTAGACCCCGACAGGGAAGTTACAATCAGCCCCAGCATTTT.

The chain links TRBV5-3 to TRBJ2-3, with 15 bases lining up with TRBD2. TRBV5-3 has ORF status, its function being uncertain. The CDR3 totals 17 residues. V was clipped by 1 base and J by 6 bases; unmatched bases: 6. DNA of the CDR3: TGTGCCAGAAGCTTGTCCGGACTAGCGGGAGGGCTGGATACGCAGTATTTT. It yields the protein CARSLSGLAGGLDTQYF.

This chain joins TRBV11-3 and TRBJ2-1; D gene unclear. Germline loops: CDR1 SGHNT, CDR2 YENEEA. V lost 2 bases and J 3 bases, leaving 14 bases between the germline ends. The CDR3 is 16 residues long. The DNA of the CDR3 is TGTGCCAGCAGCTTAACCCCCTCGCTGAACTACAATGAGCAGTTCTTC. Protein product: CASSLTPSLNYNEQFF.

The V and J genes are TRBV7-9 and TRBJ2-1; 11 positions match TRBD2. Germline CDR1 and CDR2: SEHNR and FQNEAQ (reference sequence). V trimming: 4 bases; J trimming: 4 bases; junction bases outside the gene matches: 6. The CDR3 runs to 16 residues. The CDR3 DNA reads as TGTGCCAGCAGCTATACCGGGACTAGCGGTTACAATGAGCAGTTCTTC. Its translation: CASSYTGTSGYNEQFF.

Here the CDR3 reads CASSDPGTYEQYF. In nucleotides, the CDR3 is TGTGCCAGCAGTGACCCAGGGACTTACGAGCAGTACTTC. The rearrangement uses TRBV2 and TRBJ2-7; D possibly corresponds to TRBD2 (6 bases). Trimming removed 3 bases at V and 4 bases at J, with 10 bases between. The CDR3 runs 13 residues. Germline V CDR1 and CDR2: SNHLY, FYNNEI.

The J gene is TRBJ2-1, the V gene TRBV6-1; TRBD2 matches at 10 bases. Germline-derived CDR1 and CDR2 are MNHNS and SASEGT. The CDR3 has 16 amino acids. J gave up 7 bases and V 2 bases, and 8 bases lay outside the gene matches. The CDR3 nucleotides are TGTGCCAGCAGTGAATCTCTAGCGGGAGCAATGAATGAGCAGTTCTTC. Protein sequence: CASSESLAGAMNEQFF.

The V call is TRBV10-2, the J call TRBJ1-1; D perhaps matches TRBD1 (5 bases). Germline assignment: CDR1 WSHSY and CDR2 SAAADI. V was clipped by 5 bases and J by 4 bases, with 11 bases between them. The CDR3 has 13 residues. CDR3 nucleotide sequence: TGCGCCAGCAGTCCGGGGGGGGGCACTGAAGCTTTCTTT. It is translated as CASSPGGGTEAFF.

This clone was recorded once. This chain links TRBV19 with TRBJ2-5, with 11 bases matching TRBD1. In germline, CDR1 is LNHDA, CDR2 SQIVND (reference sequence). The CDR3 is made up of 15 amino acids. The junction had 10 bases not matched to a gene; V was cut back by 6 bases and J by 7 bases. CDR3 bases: TGTGCCAGTAGCCAGGGGACAGGGGGAGGAGGGACCCAGTACTTC. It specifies CASSQGTGGGGTQYF. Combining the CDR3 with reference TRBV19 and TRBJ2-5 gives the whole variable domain DGGITQSPKYLFRKEGQNVTLSCEQNLNHDAMYWYRQDPGQGLRLIYYSQIVNDFQKGDIAEGYSVSREKKESFPLTVTSAQKNPTAFYLCASSQGTGGGGTQYFGPGTRLLVL.

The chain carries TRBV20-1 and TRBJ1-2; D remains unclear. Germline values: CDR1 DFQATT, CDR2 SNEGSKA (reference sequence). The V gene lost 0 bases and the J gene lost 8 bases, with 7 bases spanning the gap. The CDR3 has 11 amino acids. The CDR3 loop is CSARDNRGYTF. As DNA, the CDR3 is TGCAGTGCTAGAGACAATCGGGGCTACACCTTC.

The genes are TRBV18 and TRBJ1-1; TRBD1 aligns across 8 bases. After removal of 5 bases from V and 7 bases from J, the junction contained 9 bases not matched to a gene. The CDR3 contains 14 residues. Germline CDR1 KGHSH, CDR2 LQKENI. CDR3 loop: CASSSKIGQGEAFF. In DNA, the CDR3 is TGTGCCAGCTCATCTAAAATTGGACAGGGTGAAGCTTTCTTT.

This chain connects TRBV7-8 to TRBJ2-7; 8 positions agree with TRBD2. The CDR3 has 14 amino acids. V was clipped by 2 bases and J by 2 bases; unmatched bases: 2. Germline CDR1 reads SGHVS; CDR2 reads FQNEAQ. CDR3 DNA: TGTGCCAGCAGCTTATTAGCGGGGCCCTACGAGCAGTACTTC. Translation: CASSLLAGPYEQYF.

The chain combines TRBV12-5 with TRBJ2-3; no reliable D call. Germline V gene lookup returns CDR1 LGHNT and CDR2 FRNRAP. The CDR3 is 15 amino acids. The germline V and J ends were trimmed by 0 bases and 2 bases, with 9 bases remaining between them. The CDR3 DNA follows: TGTGCTAGTGGTTTGGTATTGGGGAACACAGATACGCAGTATTTT. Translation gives CASGLVLGNTDTQYF.

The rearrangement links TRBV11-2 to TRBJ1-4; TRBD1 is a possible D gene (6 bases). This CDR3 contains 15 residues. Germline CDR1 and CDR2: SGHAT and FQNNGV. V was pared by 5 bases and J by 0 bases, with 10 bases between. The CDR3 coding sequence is TGTGCCAGCAGCCGAGGACAGACAACTAATGAAAAACTGTTTTTT. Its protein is CASSRGQTTNEKLFF.

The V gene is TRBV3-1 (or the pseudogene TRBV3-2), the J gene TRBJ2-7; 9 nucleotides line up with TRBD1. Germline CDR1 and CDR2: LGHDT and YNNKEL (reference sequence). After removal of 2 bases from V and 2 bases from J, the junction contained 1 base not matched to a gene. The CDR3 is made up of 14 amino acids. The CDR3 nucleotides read TGTGCCAGCAGCCAACGGGACAGGGCCTACGAGCAGTACTTC. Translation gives CASSQRDRAYEQYF.

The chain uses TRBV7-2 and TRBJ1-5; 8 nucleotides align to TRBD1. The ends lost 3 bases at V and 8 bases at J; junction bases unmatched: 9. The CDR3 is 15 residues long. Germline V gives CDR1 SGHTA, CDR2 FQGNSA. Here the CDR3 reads CASSLYTGGREPQHF. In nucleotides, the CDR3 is TGTGCCAGCAGCTTGTACACAGGGGGAAGGGAGCCCCAGCATTTT.

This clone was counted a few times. CDR3 sequence: CASRREGLGQYF. The CDR3 DNA sequence: TGTGCCAGCAGACGGGAGGGGCTGGGGCAGTACTTC. The chain carries TRBV2 and TRBJ2-7, with 8 bases that match TRBD2. CDR1 SNHLY and CDR2 FYNNEI come from the germline V gene. J lost 9 bases, V lost 6 bases, and 7 bases had no gene match. The CDR3 totals 12 residues.